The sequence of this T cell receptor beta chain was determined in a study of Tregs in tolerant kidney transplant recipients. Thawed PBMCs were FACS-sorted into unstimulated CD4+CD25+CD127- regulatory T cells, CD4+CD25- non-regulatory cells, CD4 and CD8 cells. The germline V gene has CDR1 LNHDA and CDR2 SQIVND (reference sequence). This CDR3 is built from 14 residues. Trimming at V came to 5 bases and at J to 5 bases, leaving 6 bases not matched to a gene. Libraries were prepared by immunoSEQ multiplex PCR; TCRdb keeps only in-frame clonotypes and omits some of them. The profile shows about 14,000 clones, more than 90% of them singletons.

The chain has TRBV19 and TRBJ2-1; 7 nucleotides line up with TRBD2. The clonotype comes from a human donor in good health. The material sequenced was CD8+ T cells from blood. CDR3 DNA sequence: TGTGCCAGTAGTTGGGAGGGCCCAGACAATGAGCAGTTCTTC. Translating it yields CASSWEGPDNEQFF. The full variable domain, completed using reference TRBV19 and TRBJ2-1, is DGGITQSPKYLFRKEGQNVTLSCEQNLNHDAMYWYRQDPGQGLRLIYYSQIVNDFQKGDIAEGYSVSREKKESFPLTVTSAQKNPTAFYLCASSWEGPDNEQFFGPGTRLTVL.